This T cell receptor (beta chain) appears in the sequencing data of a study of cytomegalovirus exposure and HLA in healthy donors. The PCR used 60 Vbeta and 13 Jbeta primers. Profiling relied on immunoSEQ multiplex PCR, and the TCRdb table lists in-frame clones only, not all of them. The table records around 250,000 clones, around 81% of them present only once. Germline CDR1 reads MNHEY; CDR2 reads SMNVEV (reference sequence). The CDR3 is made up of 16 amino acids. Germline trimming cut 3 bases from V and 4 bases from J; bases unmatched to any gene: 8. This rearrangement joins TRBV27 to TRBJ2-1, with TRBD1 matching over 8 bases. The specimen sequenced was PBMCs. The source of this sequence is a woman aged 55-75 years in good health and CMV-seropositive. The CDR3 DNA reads TGTGCCAGCAGTTTCCAGGGGGCGCGGGCTTACAATGAGCAGTTCTTC. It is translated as CASSFQGARAYNEQFF.